These 22 T cell receptor beta chains were sequenced from one sample in a study of siplizumab effects on memory and regulatory T cells. Clones were sequenced by immunoSEQ multiplex PCR, and TCRdb holds only the in-frame ones, with some missing. The sample has about 87,000 clones, 85% to 90% seen once. Sequenced material: CD4+ T cells sorted from blood. These receptors came from a human donor in good health.

The gene calls are TRBV27 and TRBJ1-1; maybe TRBD1 (6 bases). This CDR3 spans 11 amino acids. Between the trimmed V and J ends, which lost 6 bases and 6 bases, there was a span of 8 bases. Germline V gene data show CDR1 as MNHEY and CDR2 as SMNVEV (reference sequence). The CDR3 reads CASRQGPEAFF. The CDR3 bases are TGTGCCAGCAGACAGGGCCCTGAAGCTTTCTTT.

This chain links TRBV5-4 with TRBJ2-7, with D tentatively TRBD1 (5 bases). The germline V gene encodes CDR1 SGHNT and CDR2 YYREEE (reference sequence). This CDR3 is built from 13 residues. Trimming left V 5 bases short and J 3 bases short, with 12 bases between. The CDR3 DNA is TGTGCCAGCAGTCAAGACAGCTACTACGAGCAGTACTTC. Translating it yields CASSQDSYYEQYF.

The chain links TRBV4-1 to TRBJ2-3; tentative D call: TRBD2 (6 bases). This CDR3 has 16 amino acids. The V and J ends lost 1 base and 3 bases respectively, with 14 bases between them. CDR1 is MGHRA and CDR2 is YSYEKL in the germline V gene. The CDR3 here is CASSQGLVVRTDTQYF. CDR3 in DNA: TGCGCCAGCAGCCAAGGACTAGTAGTGCGAACAGATACGCAGTATTTT.

The chain links TRBV27 to TRBJ2-1; no clear D. There are 13 residues in the CDR3. Trimming took 3 bases from V and 8 from J, leaving 11 bases between them. Germline assignment: CDR1 MNHEY and CDR2 SMNVEV (reference sequence). The CDR3 loop is CASSFRGRDEQFF. As DNA, the CDR3 is TGTGCCAGCAGTTTTCGAGGACGCGATGAGCAGTTCTTC.

This chain joins TRBV29-1 and TRBJ1-1, with 9 bases matching TRBD1. The CDR3 is made up of 12 amino acids. V lost 7 bases, J lost 1 base, and 1 base stayed unmatched. Germline V gene lookup returns CDR1 SQVTM and CDR2 ANQGSEA. As DNA, the CDR3 is TGCAGCGCGGGACAGGGGAACACTGAAGCTTTCTTT. Translating it yields CSAGQGNTEAFF.

V gene TRBV2 combines with J gene TRBJ2-7; D might be TRBD2 (5 bases). The CDR3 sequence is 14 residues long. V lost 1 base and J lost 7, with 14 bases in between. From germline, CDR1 is SNHLY and CDR2 FYNNEI. The CDR3 coding sequence is TGTGCCAGCAGTGAAGGCACTTCGAAGCGGGAGCAGTACTTC. It translates to CASSEGTSKREQYF.

This chain joins TRBV7-2 and TRBJ1-2, with D possibly matching TRBD1 (5 bases). The germline CDR1 and CDR2 sequences are SGHTA and FQGNSA. Between the trimmed V and J ends, which lost 7 bases and 5 bases, there was a span of 23 bases. This CDR3 is built from 16 residues. The CDR3 DNA reads as TGTGCCAGCACCCGGTCCGCCCGACAGAATTGGTATGGCTACACCTTC. Encoded protein: CASTRSARQNWYGYTF.

The chain couples TRBV7-3 to TRBJ1-2, with no clear D. The V and J ends lost 6 bases and 1 base respectively, with 6 bases between them. Germline V gene data show CDR1 as SGHTA and CDR2 as FQGTGA. The CDR3 has 12 amino acids. CDR3 loop: CASRRDNYGYTF. The CDR3 nucleotides read TGTGCCAGCAGGCGGGATAACTATGGCTACACCTTC.

The J gene is TRBJ1-4, the V gene TRBV18; D possibly corresponds to TRBD1 (5 bases). The CDR3 is made up of 14 amino acids. V lost 2 bases, J lost 6 bases, and 10 bases lay in between. The V gene's germline CDR1 is KGHSH and CDR2 LQKENI. The CDR3 here is CASSPGASDEKLFF. The CDR3 DNA is TGTGCCAGCTCACCAGGGGCTTCCGATGAAAAACTGTTTTTT. Full variable domain (outside the CDR3, taken from reference TRBV18 and TRBJ1-4): NAGVMQNPRHLVRRRGQEARLRCSPMKGHSHVYWYRQLPEEGLKFMVYLQKENIIDESGMPKERFSAEFPKEGPSILRIQQVVRGDSAAYFCASSPGASDEKLFFGSGTQLSVL.

The V call is TRBV5-4, the J call TRBJ2-7, with D unresolved. Germline V gene lookup returns CDR1 SGHNT and CDR2 YYREEE (reference sequence). The V end was cut by 4 bases, the J end by 3 bases, with 14 bases between. This CDR3 comprises 14 residues. In DNA, the CDR3 is TGTGCCAGCAGCCCCCGGGTTAACGACTACGAGCAGTACTTC. Encoded protein: CASSPRVNDYEQYF.

This chain uses TRBV6-1 with TRBJ1-1; D gene uncertain. CDR3 size: 13 residues. Trimming left V 6 bases short and J 2 bases short, with 10 bases between. CDR1 and CDR2 from the germline V gene are MNHNS and SASEGT. The CDR3 nucleotides read TGTGCCAGCAGGGCACAGCCTAACACTGAAGCTTTCTTT. Translated, it gives CASRAQPNTEAFF.

The J gene is TRBJ2-5, the V gene TRBV7-2; 10 nucleotides agree with TRBD1. CDR3 length: 13 residues. Per the germline V gene, CDR1 is SGHTA and CDR2 is FQGNSA. Unmatched junction bases numbered 2, after V lost 5 bases and J lost 5 bases. The CDR3 sequence: CASSADRGETQYF. CDR3 DNA: TGTGCCAGCAGCGCGGACAGGGGGGAGACCCAGTACTTC.

V is TRBV29-1 and J is TRBJ2-1, with 9 bases identical to TRBD1. The germline V gene has CDR1 SQVTM and CDR2 ANQGSEA. J lost 7 bases, V lost 3 bases, and 7 bases had no gene match. CDR3 length: 14 amino acids. The CDR3 nucleotides read TGCAGCGTTGACGTGGGACAGGGTATTAATGAGCAGTTCTTC. It codes for CSVDVGQGINEQFF.

This sequence joins TRBV5-1 and TRBJ2-2, with TRBD2 matching over 7 bases. The germline gives CDR1 SGHRS, CDR2 YFSETQ. The CDR3 runs 16 residues. Germline trimming cut 2 bases from V and 3 bases from J; bases unmatched to any gene: 7. The DNA of the CDR3 is TGCGCCAGCAGCTTCGGCCTAGGGAGGGACACCGGGGAGCTGTTTTTT. Translating gives CASSFGLGRDTGELFF.

This chain uses TRBV6-1 with TRBJ1-1; D perhaps matches TRBD1 (5 bases). Germline assignment: CDR1 MNHNS and CDR2 SASEGT. This CDR3 is 13 amino acids long. Trimming took 7 bases from V and 6 from J, leaving 15 bases between them. In DNA, the CDR3 is TGTGCCAGCATCAAAACCAGGGCGGCTGAAGCTTTCTTT. Amino acid sequence: CASIKTRAAEAFF.

The V gene is TRBV4-1, the J gene TRBJ2-5; D possibly corresponds to TRBD2 (7 bases). The V end lost 3 bases, the J end lost 4 bases, and 12 bases lay between the germline ends. The germline CDR1 and CDR2 sequences are MGHRA and YSYEKL. CDR3 length equals 14 residues. The DNA of the CDR3 is TGCGCCAGCAGCCAGAGGGGGGGAGGAGAGACCCAGTACTTC. Amino acid sequence: CASSQRGGGETQYF.

This clone was seen only a few times. The chain combines TRBV9 with TRBJ1-1; 8 bases are a match to TRBD1. The CDR3 loop spans 15 amino acids. Germline V CDR1 and CDR2: SGDLS, YYNGEE. After removal of 4 bases from V and 2 bases from J, the junction contained 7 bases not matched to a gene. The CDR3 DNA is TGTGCCAGCAGCACGGACAGGGTCCTAAACACTGAAGCTTTCTTT. Translation: CASSTDRVLNTEAFF. Variable domain in full (rest from reference TRBV9 and TRBJ1-1): DSGVTQTPKHLITATGQRVTLRCSPRSGDLSVYWYQQSLDQGLQFLIQYYNGEERAKGNILERFSAQQFPDLHSELNLSSLELGDSALYFCASSTDRVLNTEAFFGQGTRLTVV.

The chain is built from TRBV19 and TRBJ1-5; D is perhaps TRBD1 (6 bases). Germline V gene lookup returns CDR1 LNHDA and CDR2 SQIVND (reference sequence). With 3 bases removed from V and 6 bases from J, the gap between germline ends came to 15 bases. The CDR3 runs to 15 residues. CDR3 nucleotide sequence: TGTGCCAGTAGTATTCCGAGGGGGTTAGGTCAGCCCCAGCATTTT. Its translation: CASSIPRGLGQPQHF.

J is TRBJ1-1 and V is TRBV5-1; perhaps TRBD1 as D (5 bases). V was clipped by 3 bases and J by 0 bases, with 9 bases between them. CDR3 length: 14 residues. CDR1 and CDR2 (germline): SGHRS, YFSETQ. The CDR3 DNA reads as TGCGCCAGCAGCTACGACAGTATGAACACTGAAGCTTTCTTT. Protein: CASSYDSMNTEAFF.

The chain is built from TRBV6-4 and TRBJ2-7; either TRBD1 or TRBD2 may fit D (5 bases each). Trimming cost V 7 bases and J 2 bases, with 21 bases left between them. Germline CDR1 MRHNA, CDR2 SNTAGT. This CDR3 comprises 16 residues. CDR3 amino acids: CASTFDWGPPAYEQYF. As DNA, the CDR3 is TGTGCCAGCACCTTTGACTGGGGACCTCCCGCCTACGAGCAGTACTTC.

The chain carries TRBV7-9 and TRBJ1-4; possible D gene TRBD1, 5 bases. Germline CDR1 and CDR2: SEHNR and FQNEAQ (reference sequence). The CDR3 is made up of 16 amino acids. V was trimmed by 5 bases and J by 8 bases, leaving 21 bases between them. DNA for the CDR3: TGTGCCAGCAGCCCAACCACCACCGGGACCCAAGAAAAACTGTTTTTT. Its protein product is CASSPTTTGTQEKLFF.

The J gene is TRBJ2-2, the V gene TRBV5-1, with D maybe TRBD2 (6 bases). The CDR3 loop spans 17 amino acids. Between the trimmed V and J ends, which lost 0 bases and 2 bases, there was a span of 14 bases. Germline V gene lookup returns CDR1 SGHRS and CDR2 YFSETQ. In DNA form, the CDR3 reads TGCGCCAGCAGCTTGGCCCCCGGGACTGGAAACACCGGGGAGCTGTTTTTT. Translating gives CASSLAPGTGNTGELFF.